This entry concerns a single T cell receptor (beta chain). This entry is derived from a study of T cell repertoires in cytomegalovirus infection. The wider study: Indications came from public TCR beta signatures; they pointed to CMV infection and to a matching HLA type.

Each CDR3 protein gets one entry after TCRdb re-called the reads with MiXCR. The sample lists 160,000 or so distinct CDR3 sequences, approximately 17% occurring once. The CDR3 totals 11 residues. The germline V gene encodes CDR1 SQVTM and CDR2 ANQGSEA. Trimming took off 5 bases at V and 6 bases at J, with 11 bases between the two ends. Sequenced: CD8+ T cells from PBMCs. The source of this sequence is a human donor in good health (CMV status not recorded). Some clones in this sample may be carry-over from other donors' samples. The J gene is TRBJ2-7, the V gene TRBV29-1, with D tentatively TRBD2 (6 bases). The CDR3 region is CSVSGSFEQYF. The CDR3, as DNA: TGCAGCGTTTCCGGGAGCTTCGAGCAGTACTTC.